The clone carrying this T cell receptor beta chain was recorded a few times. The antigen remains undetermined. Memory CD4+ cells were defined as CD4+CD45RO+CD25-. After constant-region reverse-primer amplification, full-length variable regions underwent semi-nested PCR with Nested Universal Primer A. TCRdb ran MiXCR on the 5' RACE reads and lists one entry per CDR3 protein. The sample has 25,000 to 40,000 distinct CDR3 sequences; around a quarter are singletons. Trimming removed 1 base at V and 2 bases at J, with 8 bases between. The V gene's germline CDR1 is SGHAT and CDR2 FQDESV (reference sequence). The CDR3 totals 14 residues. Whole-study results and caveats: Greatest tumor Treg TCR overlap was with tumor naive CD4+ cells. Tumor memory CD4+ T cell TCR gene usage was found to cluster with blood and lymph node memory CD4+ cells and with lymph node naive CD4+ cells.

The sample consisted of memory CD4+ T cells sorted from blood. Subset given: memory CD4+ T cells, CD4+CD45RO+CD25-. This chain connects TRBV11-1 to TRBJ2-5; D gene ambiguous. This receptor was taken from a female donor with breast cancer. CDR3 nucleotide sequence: TGTGCCAGCAGCTTAGTAACAAGACAAGAGACCCAGTACTTC. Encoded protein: CASSLVTRQETQYF. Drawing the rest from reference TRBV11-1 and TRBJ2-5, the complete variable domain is EAEVAQSPRYKITEKSQAVAFWCDPISGHATLYWYRQILGQGPELLVQFQDESVVDDSQLPKDRFSAERLKGVDSTLKIQPAELGDSAMYLCASSLVTRQETQYFGPGTRLLVL.